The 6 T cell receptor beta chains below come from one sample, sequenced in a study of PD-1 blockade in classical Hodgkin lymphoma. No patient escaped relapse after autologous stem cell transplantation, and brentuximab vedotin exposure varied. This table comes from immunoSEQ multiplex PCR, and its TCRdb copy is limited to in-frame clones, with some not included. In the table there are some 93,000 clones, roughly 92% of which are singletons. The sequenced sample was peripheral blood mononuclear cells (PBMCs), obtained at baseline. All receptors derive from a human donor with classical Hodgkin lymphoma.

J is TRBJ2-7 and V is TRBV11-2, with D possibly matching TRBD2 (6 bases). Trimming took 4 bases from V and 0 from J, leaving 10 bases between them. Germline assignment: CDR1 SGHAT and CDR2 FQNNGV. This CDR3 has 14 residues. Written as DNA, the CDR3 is TGTGCCAGCAGCTGGGGAGGCCGCTCCTACGAGCAGTACTTC. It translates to CASSWGGRSYEQYF.

The CDR3 DNA follows: TGTGCCAGCAGGGATGGGTTTAACTATGGCTACACCTTC. Translated: CASRDGFNYGYTF. This sequence joins TRBV2 and TRBJ1-2; no reliable D call. The CDR3 sequence is 13 residues long. Looked up from germline, CDR1 is SNHLY and CDR2 is FYNNEI. V was pared by 6 bases and J by 1 base, with 9 bases between.

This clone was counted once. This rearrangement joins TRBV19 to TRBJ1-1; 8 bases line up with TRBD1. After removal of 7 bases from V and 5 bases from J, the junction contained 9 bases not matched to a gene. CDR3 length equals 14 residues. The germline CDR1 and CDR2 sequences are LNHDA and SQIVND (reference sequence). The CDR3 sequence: CASNPDREGTEAFF. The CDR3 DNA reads TGTGCCAGTAACCCGGACAGGGAAGGTACTGAAGCTTTCTTT. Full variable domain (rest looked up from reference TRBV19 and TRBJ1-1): DGGITQSPKYLFRKEGQNVTLSCEQNLNHDAMYWYRQDPGQGLRLIYYSQIVNDFQKGDIAEGYSVSREKKESFPLTVTSAQKNPTAFYLCASNPDREGTEAFFGQGTRLTVV.

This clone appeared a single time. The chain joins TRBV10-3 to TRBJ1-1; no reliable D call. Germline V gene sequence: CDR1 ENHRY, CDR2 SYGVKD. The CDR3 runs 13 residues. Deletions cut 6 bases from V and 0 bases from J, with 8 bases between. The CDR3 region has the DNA TGTGCCATCAGCCCCCGAGTGAACACTGAAGCTTTCTTT. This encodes CAISPRVNTEAFF.

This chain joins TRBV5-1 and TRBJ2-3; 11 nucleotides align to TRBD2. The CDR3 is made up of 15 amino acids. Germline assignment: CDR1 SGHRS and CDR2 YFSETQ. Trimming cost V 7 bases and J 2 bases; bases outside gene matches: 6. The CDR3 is CASGMTSGNTDTQYF. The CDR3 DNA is TGCGCCAGCGGTATGACTAGCGGGAACACAGATACGCAGTATTTT.

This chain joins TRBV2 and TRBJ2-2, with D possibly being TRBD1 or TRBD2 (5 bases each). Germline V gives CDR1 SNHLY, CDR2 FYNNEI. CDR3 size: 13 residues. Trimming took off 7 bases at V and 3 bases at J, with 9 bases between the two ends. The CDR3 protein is CASTREHTGELFF. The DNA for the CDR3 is TGTGCCAGCACCAGGGAGCACACCGGGGAGCTGTTTTTT.